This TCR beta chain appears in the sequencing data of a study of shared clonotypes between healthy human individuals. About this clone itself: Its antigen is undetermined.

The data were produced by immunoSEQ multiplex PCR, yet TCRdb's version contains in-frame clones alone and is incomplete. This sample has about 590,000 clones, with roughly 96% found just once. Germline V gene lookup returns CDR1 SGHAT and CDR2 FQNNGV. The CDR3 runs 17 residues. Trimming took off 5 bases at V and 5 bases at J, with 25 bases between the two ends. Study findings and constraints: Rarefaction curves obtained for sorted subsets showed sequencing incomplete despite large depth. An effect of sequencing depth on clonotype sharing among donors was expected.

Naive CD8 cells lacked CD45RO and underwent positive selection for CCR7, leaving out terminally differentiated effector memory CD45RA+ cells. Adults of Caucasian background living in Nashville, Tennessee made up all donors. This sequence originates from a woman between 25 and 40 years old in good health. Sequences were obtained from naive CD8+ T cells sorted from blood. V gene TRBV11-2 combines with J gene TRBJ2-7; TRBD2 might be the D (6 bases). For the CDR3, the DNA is TGTGCCAGCAGCCTTAGGAACGGTGGGACTCCGTGGGACGAGCAGTACTTC. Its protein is CASSLRNGGTPWDEQYF.